This is a list of T cell receptor beta chains from one sample in a study of radiotherapy plus CTLA-4 blockade in lung cancer. Sequencing used immunoSEQ multiplex PCR; TCRdb keeps in-frame clones, though not all of them. The sample shows roughly 15,000 clones, 72% of them seen only once. The source was peripheral blood, collected from a patient treated with radiotherapy plus ipilimumab. These receptors all come from a human donor with non-small cell lung cancer whose response to radiotherapy plus ipilimumab could not be evaluated. The conserved cysteine and the conserved F or W are not part of the CDR3 here.

TRBV19,TRBJ2-5,ASSVDMTGFLETQY
TRBV4-1,TRBJ1-1,ASSQNWVGQGNTEAF
TRBV9,TRBJ2-3,ASSGGLAGATDTQY
TRBV29-1,TRBJ2-1,SVLRGGYNEQF
TRBV10-3,TRBJ2-3,AIRRGGGEGTDTQY
TRBV11-2,TRBJ1-2,ASSLNYGELSGYT
TRBV5-6,TRBJ1-3,ASSLRGGSGNTIY
TRBV4-3,TRBJ2-1,ASSLGLRSQGNEQF
TRBV9,TRBJ1-1,ASSAGGVNTEAF
TRBV7-6,TRBJ1-5,ASSLAGQGQPQH
TRBV7-6,TRBJ1-4,ASSSTGGGNEKLF
TRBV5-6,TRBJ2-2,ASLSGGVGELF
TRBV18,TRBJ1-1,ASSPSGQGTEAF
TRBV6-1,TRBJ1-2,ASSEGTGSGYT
TRBV19,TRBJ1-1,ASQQGVNTEAF
TRBV9,TRBJ2-5,ASSAWTSGIQETQY
TRBV7-9,TRBJ1-2,ASSSGQGPNYGYT
TRBV2,TRBJ1-2,ASSKGGRVLNYGYT
TRBV7-9,TRBJ1-1,ASRLDREGEAF
TRBV30,TRBJ2-3,AWSVPRRGPDTQY
TRBV6-1,TRBJ2-7,ASSESPGQSYEQY
TRBV19,TRBJ1-2,ASSTTGPLGYGYT
TRBV27,TRBJ2-1,ASSPYGDREQF
TRBV11-2,TRBJ2-1,ASSLGFGGQEF
TRBV7-6,TRBJ2-1,ASSNGGQGYNEQF
TRBV7-9,TRBJ2-7,ASSGRPGQVNSYEQY
TRBV2,TRBJ1-2,ASSEGQGRGYT
TRBV9,TRBJ2-2,ASSVEGGRTGELF
TRBV7-3,TRBJ1-1,ASSPTGQGNPEAF
TRBV5-1,-,ASSLGQGAWGEQY
TRBV5-1,TRBJ2-1,ASSPGGSGGLSYNEQF
TRBV4-1,TRBJ2-3,ASTLGAGWETQY
TRBV7-3,TRBJ1-6,ASSLSGGNSPLH
TRBV6-1,TRBJ1-6,ASSEVRGSNSPLH
TRBV23-1,TRBJ2-2,ASSHAPSTANTGELF
TRBV11-2,TRBJ1-6,ASSRGQGNYNSPLH
TRBV6-5,TRBJ2-3,ASKLTSGGSSTQY
TRBV7-3,TRBJ1-1,ASSAHMNTEAF
TRBV7-9,TRBJ1-1,ASSFEGAEAF
TRBV2,TRBJ2-5,ASRVTGEWVQTQY